A selection of T cell receptor beta chains follows, all from one sample in a study of regulatory T cells in long-lasting Graves disease. TCRdb recomputed calls from the multiplex PCR reads with MiXCR, one row per CDR3 protein. The sample has a few hundred thousand distinct CDR3 sequences; about a sixth are singletons. Another study also made use of these data, one on T cells in Graves' hyperthyroidism and ophthalmopathy.

The sequences come from peripheral blood mononuclear cells (PBMCs), collected at new diagnosis, from a patient treated with antithyroid drugs. The receptor source for this set is a man aged 40-49 years with Graves disease. Each CDR3 is given with its conserved first and last residue. A D gene is named only where the DNA matches it firmly. Size tells how often a clone was seen (once, few, many) or the class of an expanded clone, and some rows leave it out.

V	size	J	D	DNA	CDR3
TRBV7-8	many	TRBJ2-3	.	TGTGCCAGCAGCTTAGGGCTGGGAGCAGATACGCAGTATTTT	CASSLGLGADTQYF
TRBV5-1	.	TRBJ2-3	TRBD2	TGCGCCAGCAGCTCGTCGCGGACTAGCGGGGGATACACAGATACGCAGTATTTT	CASSSSRTSGGYTDTQYF
TRBV2	many	TRBJ1-5	TRBD1	TGTGCCAGCAGTCGGACAGGTGTCCCGAATCAGCCCCAGCATTTT	CASSRTGVPNQPQHF
TRBV5-1	many	TRBJ1-4	.	TGCGCCAGCAGCGCCACCGAGGCCACTAATGAAAAACTGTTTTTT	CASSATEATNEKLFF
TRBV12-3/TRBV12-4	many	TRBJ2-5	.	TGTGCCAGCAGTTTAATCGGTTTACAAGAGACCCAGTACTTC	CASSLIGLQETQYF
TRBV12-3/TRBV12-4	many	TRBJ1-2	TRBD1	TGTGCCAGCAGTCCCGGGGTAGGGGGCTACCCCTATGGCTACACCTTC	CASSPGVGGYPYGYTF
TRBV29-1	.	TRBJ1-1	.	TGCAGCGTACTAGGGTTTATGATGAACACTGAAGCTTTCTTT	CSVLGFMMNTEAFF
TRBV7-2	.	TRBJ2-7	TRBD2	TGTGCCAGCAGCTTAAGACTAGCGGCTACCTACGAGCAGTACTTC	CASSLRLAATYEQYF
TRBV2	many	TRBJ1-5	.	TGTGCCAGCAGAAATACAGGCGGCCCTCGGCATTTT	CASRNTGGPRHF
TRBV28	few	TRBJ2-2	TRBD2	TGTGCCAGCAGTACCCCCTGGGGTAGCGGGGTCACCGGGGAGCTGTTTTTT	CASSTPWGSGVTGELFF
TRBV4-1	many	TRBJ2-7	.	TGCGCCAGCAGCCAAGATAGGGCGGCAGCCTACGAGCAGTACTTC	CASSQDRAAAYEQYF
TRBV5-1	few	TRBJ2-7	.	TGCGCCAGCAGCTCACTTAACTCATACGAGCAGTACTTC	CASSSLNSYEQYF
TRBV19	many	TRBJ2-3	TRBD1	TGTGCCAGTAGTATAGGACAGGGGGTCACAGATACGCAGTATTTT	CASSIGQGVTDTQYF